This T cell receptor (beta chain) is drawn from a study of T cells in Graves' hyperthyroidism and ophthalmopathy. Regarding the study as a whole: Blood also contained most expanded thyroid clonotypes above 0.001.

On this clonotype: Antigen specificity is unknown.

TCR beta CDR3 regions were amplified from RNA. TCR CDR3 underwent first-round RT-PCR with the HTBI primer set. TCRdb re-derived calls from the multiplex PCR reads in MiXCR, one entry per CDR3 protein. The table records about 600,000 distinct CDR3 sequences, 16% of them present only once. The study included ophthalmopathy patients with Clinical Activity Score at least 3, NOSPECS grade at least 4 and duration under 3 months. Not enrolled were patients with uncontrolled infection, other autoimmune disease, pregnancy or lactation. Diagnoses used clinical symptoms, serum thyroxine and TRAb, thyroid ultrasound and orbital computed tomography. This TCR derives from a woman in her forties with Graves' ophthalmopathy. The material sequenced was blood.

CDR3 DNA: TGTGCCAGTAGTATTGGGCCTGCGCGAGGCCCCCTTAATGAGCAGTTCTTC. This encodes CASSIGPARGPLNEQFF. The chain couples TRBV19 to TRBJ2-1; D unclear. Germline V gene sequence: CDR1 LNHDA, CDR2 SQIVND (reference sequence). The CDR3 runs to 17 residues. Trimming shortened V by 3 bases and J by 7 bases, and 22 bases separated the two germline ends.